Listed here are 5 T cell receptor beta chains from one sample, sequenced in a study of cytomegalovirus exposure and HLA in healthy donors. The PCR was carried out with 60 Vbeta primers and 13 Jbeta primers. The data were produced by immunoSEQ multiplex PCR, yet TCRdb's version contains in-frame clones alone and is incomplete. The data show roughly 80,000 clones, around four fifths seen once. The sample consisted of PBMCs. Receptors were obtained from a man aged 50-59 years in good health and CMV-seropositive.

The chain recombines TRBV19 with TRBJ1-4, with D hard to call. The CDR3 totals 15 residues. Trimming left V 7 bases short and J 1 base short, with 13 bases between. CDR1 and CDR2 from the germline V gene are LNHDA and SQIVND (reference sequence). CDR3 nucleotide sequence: TGTGCCAGTAAGGACCGCGGGATAACTAATGAAAAACTGTTTTTT. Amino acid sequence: CASKDRGITNEKLFF. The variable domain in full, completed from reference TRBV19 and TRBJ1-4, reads DGGITQSPKYLFRKEGQNVTLSCEQNLNHDAMYWYRQDPGQGLRLIYYSQIVNDFQKGDIAEGYSVSREKKESFPLTVTSAQKNPTAFYLCASKDRGITNEKLFFGSGTQLSVL.

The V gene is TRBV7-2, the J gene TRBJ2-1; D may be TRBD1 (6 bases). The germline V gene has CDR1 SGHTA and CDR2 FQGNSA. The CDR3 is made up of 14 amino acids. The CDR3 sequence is CVGWGRNSYNEQFF. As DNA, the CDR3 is TGTGTGGGCTGGGGGCGGAACTCCTACAATGAGCAGTTCTTC.

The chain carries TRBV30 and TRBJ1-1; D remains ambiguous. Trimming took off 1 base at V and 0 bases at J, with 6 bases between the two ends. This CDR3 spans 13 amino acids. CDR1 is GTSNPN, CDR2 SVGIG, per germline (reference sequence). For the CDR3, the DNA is TGTGCCTGGAGTGGAGGGATGAACACTGAAGCTTTCTTT. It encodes CAWSGGMNTEAFF.

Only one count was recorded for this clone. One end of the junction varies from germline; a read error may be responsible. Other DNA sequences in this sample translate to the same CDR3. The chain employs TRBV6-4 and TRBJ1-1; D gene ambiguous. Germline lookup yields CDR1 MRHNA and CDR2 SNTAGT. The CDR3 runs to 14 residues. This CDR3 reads CASSDGQENTEAFF. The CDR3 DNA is TGTGCCAGCAGTGACGGGCAAGAGAACACTGAGGCTTTCTTT.

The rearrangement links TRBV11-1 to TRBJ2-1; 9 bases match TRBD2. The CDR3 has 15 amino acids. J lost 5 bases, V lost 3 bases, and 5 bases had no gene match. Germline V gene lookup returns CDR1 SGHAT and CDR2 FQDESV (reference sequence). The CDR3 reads CASSLELAGNNEQFF. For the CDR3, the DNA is TGTGCCAGCAGCTTGGAGCTAGCGGGAAACAATGAGCAGTTCTTC. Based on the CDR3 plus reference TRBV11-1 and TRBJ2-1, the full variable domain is EAEVAQSPRYKITEKSQAVAFWCDPISGHATLYWYRQILGQGPELLVQFQDESVVDDSQLPKDRFSAERLKGVDSTLKIQPAELGDSAMYLCASSLELAGNNEQFFGPGTRLTVL.